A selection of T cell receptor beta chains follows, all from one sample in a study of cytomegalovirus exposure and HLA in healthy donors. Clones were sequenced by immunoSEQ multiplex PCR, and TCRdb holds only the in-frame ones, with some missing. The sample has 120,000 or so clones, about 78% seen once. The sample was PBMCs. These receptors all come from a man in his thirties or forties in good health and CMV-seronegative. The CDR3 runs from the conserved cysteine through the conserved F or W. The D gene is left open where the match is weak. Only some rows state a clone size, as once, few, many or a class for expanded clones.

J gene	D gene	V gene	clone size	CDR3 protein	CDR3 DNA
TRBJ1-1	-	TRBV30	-	CAWSQRDLNTEAFF	TGTGCCTGGAGTCAACGGGACTTGAACACTGAAGCTTTCTTT
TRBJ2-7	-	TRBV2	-	CASQLFAKQYF	TGTGCCAGCCAACTTTTCGCCAAGCAGTACTTC
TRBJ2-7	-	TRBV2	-	CASSEGKGRYEQYF	TGTGCCAGCAGTGAAGGAAAGGGGAGGTACGAGCAGTACTTC
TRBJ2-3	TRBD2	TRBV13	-	CASRGLAGGYTQYF	TGTGCCAGCAGGGGACTAGCGGGGGGCTATACGCAGTATTTT
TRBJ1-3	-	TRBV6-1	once	CASSEPGTSTGNTIYF	TGTGCCAGCAGTGAACCGGGTACGTCAACTGGAAACACCATATATTTT
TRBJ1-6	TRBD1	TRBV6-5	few	CASSGTDNSPLHF	TGTGCCAGCTCCGGGACAGATAATTCACCCCTCCACTTT
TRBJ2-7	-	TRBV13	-	CASSLGQRYEQYF	TGTGCCAGCAGCCTCGGACAGCGCTACGAGCAGTACTTC
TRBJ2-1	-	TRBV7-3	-	CARGQPYNEQFF	TGTGCCAGGGGGCAGCCCTACAATGAGCAGTTCTTC
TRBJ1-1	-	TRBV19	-	CASRRGGTEAFF	TGTGCCAGTAGACGTGGAGGGACTGAAGCTTTCTTT
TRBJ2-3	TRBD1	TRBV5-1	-	CASSPRPALGQGDTQYF	TGCGCCAGCAGCCCTCGCCCCGCATTAGGACAGGGCGATACGCAGTATTTT
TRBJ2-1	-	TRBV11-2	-	CASSLDLRNEQFF	TGTGCCAGCAGCTTAGACCTCCGTAATGAGCAGTTCTTC
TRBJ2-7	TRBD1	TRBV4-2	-	CASSQTGTYEQYF	TGTGCCAGCAGCCAGACAGGGACCTACGAGCAGTACTTC
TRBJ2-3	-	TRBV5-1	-	CASSLSMSGGTDTQYF	TGCGCCAGCAGCTTATCTATGTCGGGAGGCACAGATACGCAGTATTTT
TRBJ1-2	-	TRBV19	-	CASNERKTNYGNTF	TGTGCCAGCAACGAGCGGAAAACTAACTATGGCAACACCTTC
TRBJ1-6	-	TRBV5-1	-	CATAIEGASNSPLHF	TGCGCCACCGCAATCGAAGGGGCGTCCAATTCACCCCTCCACTTT
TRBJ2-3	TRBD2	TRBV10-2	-	CASSARTSGGNTYSPDTQYF	TGCGCCAGCAGCGCCCGGACTAGCGGGGGCAACACATATTCCCCAGATACGCAGTATTTT
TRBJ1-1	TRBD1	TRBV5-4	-	CASRADRNMNTEAFF	TGTGCCAGCAGGGCGGACAGGAACATGAACACTGAAGCTTTCTTT